This T cell receptor (beta chain) is from a study of shared clonotypes between healthy human individuals. Findings and caveats of the study: Sequencing of the sorted subsets was shown by rarefaction to be incomplete despite large depth. Naive subsets usually exceeded memory subsets in estimated richness.

As handled by the study authors: Junction-only sequences without quality scores were provided by ImmunoSEQ, so filtering was different. Sequencing was performed with immunoSEQ multiplex PCR; in TCRdb, only in-frame clones are kept and a portion is missing. V and J calls and clone size are given by that table; D and trimming were obtained from the DNA. The data contain roughly 1.5 million clones, 95% to 99% of them singletons. This clone was seen just once. As yet, its antigen is unknown. In germline, CDR1 is MNHEY, CDR2 SMNVEV (reference sequence). The trim removed 0 bases at V and 9 bases at J, leaving 5 bases unmatched. The length of the CDR3 is 14 residues.

The sample consisted of naive CD4+ T cells sorted from blood. Stated subset: CD45RA+ positively selected. The receptor's source is a man younger than 40 in good health. The rearrangement links TRBV27 to TRBJ2-1; 7 nucleotides line up with TRBD2. CDR3 DNA: TGTGCCAGCAGTTTATCGCCGGGGGGAAGTGAGCAGTTCTTC. Translating it yields CASSLSPGGSEQFF.